A selection of T cell receptor beta chains follows, all from one sample in a study of a mutant IDH1 vaccine in newly diagnosed glioma. Clones were sequenced by immunoSEQ multiplex PCR, and TCRdb holds only the in-frame ones, with some missing. The table shows 70,000 to 100,000 clones, with over 75% occurring only once. Their specific antigens are unknown. Sequences were derived from PBMCs, sampled from a glioma patient whose treatment included an IDH1 peptide vaccine. All receptors come from a woman aged 50 to 65 with glioma. Both conserved end residues are part of each CDR3. The D gene is left open where the match is weak. For some rows the clone size is stated as once, few or many, or as a class when expanded; others skip it.

clone_size	d_call	j_call	v_call	cdr3_aa	cdr3_nt
once	-	TRBJ2-5	TRBV15	CATSRGGGRQETQYF	TGTGCCACCAGCAGAGGGGGGGGCCGCCAAGAGACCCAGTACTTC
-	-	TRBJ2-7	TRBV13	CASSIRGNTYEQYF	TGTGCCAGCAGCATTCGCGGGAATACCTACGAGCAGTACTTC
once	-	TRBJ2-7	TRBV14	CASSPPGQTYEQYF	TGTGCCAGCAGCCCACCGGGACAAACCTACGAGCAGTACTTC
-	-	TRBJ2-4	TRBV7-2	CASSPSGKNIQYF	TGTGCCAGCAGCCCCAGCGGCAAAAACATTCAGTACTTC
-	-	TRBJ1-4	TRBV6-1	CASRKRPGEVKLFF	TGTGCCAGCAGGAAACGACCAGGAGAGGTAAAACTGTTTTTT
-	-	TRBJ1-1	TRBV5-1	CASSLSQGVGEAFF	TGCGCCAGCAGCTTGTCACAGGGAGTAGGTGAAGCTTTCTTT
-	-	TRBJ1-4	TRBV2	CASSGQPGEKLFF	TGTGCCAGCAGTGGACAGCCAGGAGAAAAACTGTTTTTT
-	TRBD2	TRBJ2-1	TRBV7-3	CASSLSAGGYNEQFF	TGTGCCAGCAGCTTGTCGGCGGGAGGGTACAATGAGCAGTTCTTC
-	-	TRBJ2-3	TRBV9	CASSETLGYTDTQYF	TGTGCCAGCAGCGAAACCCTAGGTTACACAGATACGCAGTATTTT
-	-	TRBJ2-2	TRBV7-9	CASSPGSPGELFF	TGTGCCAGCAGCCCTGGAAGTCCCGGGGAGCTGTTTTTT
-	-	TRBJ2-1	TRBV11-2	CASSQRVDPTSSEFF	TGTGCCAGCAGCCAAAGGGTCGACCCGACCTCTTCCGAGTTCTTC
-	-	TRBJ2-3	TRBV9	CASSVGERDTQYF	TGTGCCAGCAGCGTAGGAGAGCGGGATACGCAGTATTTT
-	TRBD1	TRBJ2-5	TRBV11-2	CASSRDRQETQYF	TGTGCCAGCAGTCGGGACAGACAAGAGACCCAGTACTTC
-	TRBD1	TRBJ2-7	TRBV29-1	CSVDDRASSEQYF	TGCAGCGTTGACGACAGGGCCAGCAGCGAGCAGTACTTC
-	-	TRBJ1-2	TRBV19	CASSFKGTYGYTF	TGTGCCAGTAGTTTCAAGGGGACCTATGGCTACACCTTC
-	-	TRBJ2-1	TRBV4-2	CASSRKVGDIFHEQFF	TGTGCCAGCAGCCGGAAGGTAGGGGACATCTTCCATGAGCAGTTCTTC
-	-	TRBJ2-4	TRBV6-5	CASKANSNIQYF	TGTGCCAGCAAAGCGAACTCAAACATTCAGTACTTC
-	-	TRBJ2-2	TRBV9	CASSVSPGHYTGELFF	TGTGCCAGCAGCGTAAGCCCGGGACACTACACCGGGGAGCTGTTTTTT
-	TRBD1	TRBJ1-2	TRBV28	CASSAPGTGTPYGYTF	TGTGCCAGCAGTGCCCCCGGGACAGGTACTCCCTATGGCTACACCTTC
once	TRBD2	TRBJ2-3	TRBV9	CASSVRLAADTQYF	TGTGCCAGCAGCGTTAGACTAGCCGCAGATACGCAGTATTTT
-	-	TRBJ2-2	TRBV15	CATKSSDTGELFF	TGTGCCACCAAATCTAGCGACACCGGGGAGCTGTTTTTT
-	-	TRBJ2-7	TRBV29-1	CSVEDLGEQYF	TGCAGCGTTGAAGATCTTGGAGAGCAGTACTTC